This is a list of T cell receptor beta chains from one sample in a study of identical twins. TCRdb itself ran the 5' RACE reads through MiXCR, one entry per CDR3 protein. This table holds a few hundred thousand distinct CDR3 sequences, 6% to 7% found once. In addition, the sample was reused for a study of T cells expressing NK-cell markers.

Sequenced material: CD8+ T cells sorted from blood. The source of these receptors is a woman in her late teens or twenties in good health. The CDR3 runs from the conserved cysteine through the conserved F or W. The D gene is left open where the match is weak. Size is omitted from some rows. Given values are once, few, many or a class for expanded clones.

abundance,v_gene,d_gene,j_gene,CDR3aa,CDR3nt
few,TRBV5-1,NA,TRBJ2-1,CASSLDEGLNEQFF,TGCGCCAGCAGCTTGGACGAGGGGTTGAATGAGCAGTTCTTC
many,TRBV5-1,NA,TRBJ2-1,CASSLDREKQFF,TGCGCCAGCAGCTTGGACAGGGAGAAGCAGTTCTTC
NA,TRBV27,NA,TRBJ2-7,CASSPEGPTYEQYF,TGTGCCAGCAGCCCGGAGGGCCCCACCTACGAGCAGTACTTC
many,TRBV4-3,TRBD2,TRBJ2-3,CASSQELAGDLADTQYF,TGCGCCAGCAGCCAAGAACTAGCGGGAGATCTAGCAGATACGCAGTATTTT
many,TRBV7-9,NA,TRBJ2-7,CASSSRGASPYEQYF,TGTGCCAGCAGCTCGAGAGGGGCTTCACCTTACGAGCAGTACTTC
few,TRBV6-5,NA,TRBJ2-3,CASSYEQATDTQYF,TGTGCCAGCAGTTACGAACAGGCCACAGATACGCAGTATTTT
NA,TRBV3-1,TRBD1,TRBJ2-7,CASSYGQVTYEQYF,TGTGCCAGCAGCTACGGACAGGTAACCTACGAGCAGTACTTC
few,TRBV29-1,NA,TRBJ2-7,CSVLQGSSYEQYF,TGCAGCGTCCTCCAGGGGTCCTCCTACGAGCAGTACTTC
many,TRBV29-1,NA,TRBJ1-2,CSVEEQSNYGYTF,TGCAGCGTTGAAGAACAATCTAACTATGGCTACACCTTC
many,TRBV20-1,NA,TRBJ1-1,CSVVIRDTEAFF,TGCAGTGTGGTGATCAGGGACACTGAAGCTTTCTTT
few,TRBV9,NA,TRBJ1-3,CASSDPLEGEASGNTIYF,TGTGCCAGCAGCGACCCCCTTGAGGGGGAAGCCTCTGGAAACACCATATATTTT
NA,TRBV9,NA,TRBJ1-2,CASSVGLKGLRYTF,TGTGCCAGCAGCGTAGGGTTAAAGGGGCTGCGCTACACCTTC
NA,TRBV7-6,NA,TRBJ1-1,CASSLDQGITEAFF,TGTGCCAGCAGCTTAGATCAGGGGATTACTGAAGCTTTCTTT
few,TRBV9,NA,TRBJ1-5,CASSQGRNQPQHF,TGTGCCAGCAGCCAGGGACGCAATCAGCCCCAGCATTTT
many,TRBV7-9,TRBD1,TRBJ2-7,CASSFRDRVDEQYF,TGTGCCAGCAGCTTCCGGGACAGGGTGGACGAGCAGTACTTC
many,TRBV11-2,NA,TRBJ1-2,CASSQDGFYGYTF,TGTGCCAGCAGCCAGGACGGATTCTATGGCTACACCTTC
NA,TRBV14,NA,TRBJ1-1,CASSQESHTEAFF,TGTGCCAGCAGCCAAGAGTCTCACACTGAAGCTTTCTTT